This T cell receptor (beta chain) was obtained from a study of shared clonotypes between healthy human individuals. Study-level background: With ages of 18 to 49, the donors were a couple of women and a few men. Per donor, three plates held CD4 naive cells, three held CD4 memory, two held CD8 naive and one held CD8 memory.

At deep level, the assay was performed. Data came from immunoSEQ multiplex PCR; TCRdb stores just in-frame clones and leaves some out. This sample has more than 2 million clones, with roughly 94% found just once. V lost 6 bases, J lost 0 bases, and 8 bases stayed unmatched. Germline CDR1 and CDR2: SNHLY and FYNNEI. This CDR3 is 15 amino acids long. The sample consisted of naive CD4+ T cells sorted from blood. As to subset: CD45RA+ positively selected. The receptor's source is a young man in good health. This chain links TRBV2 with TRBJ2-7; 7 bases align to TRBD1. The CDR3 sequence is CASRGTTGSSYEQYF. The CDR3 DNA follows: TGTGCCAGCAGGGGAACGACAGGGTCCTCCTACGAGCAGTACTTC.